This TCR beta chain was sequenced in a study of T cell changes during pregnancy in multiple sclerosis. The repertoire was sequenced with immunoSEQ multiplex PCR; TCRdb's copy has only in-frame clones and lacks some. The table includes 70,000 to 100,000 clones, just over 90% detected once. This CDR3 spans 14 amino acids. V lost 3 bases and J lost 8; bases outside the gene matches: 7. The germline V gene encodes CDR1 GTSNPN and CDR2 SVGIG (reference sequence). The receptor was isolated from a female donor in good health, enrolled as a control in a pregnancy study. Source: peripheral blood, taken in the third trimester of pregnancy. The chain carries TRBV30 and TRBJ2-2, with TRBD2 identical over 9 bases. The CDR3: CAWRGLAAAGELFF. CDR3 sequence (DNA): TGTGCCTGGAGGGGACTAGCCGCCGCGGGGGAGCTGTTTTTT.